These T cell receptor beta chains were read from a single sample in a study of OX40 agonist ivuxolimab in advanced cancers. Libraries were prepared by immunoSEQ multiplex PCR; TCRdb keeps only in-frame clonotypes and omits some of them. The sample contains 75,000 to 100,000 clones, 70% to 90% of which appear only once. Sequencing used CD4+ or CD8+ T cells sorted from blood, obtained in a trial of the OX40 agonist ivuxolimab. All receptors come from an adult with an advanced solid tumor such as melanoma, head and neck, liver or kidney cancer. The CDR3 runs from the conserved cysteine through the conserved F or W. Each record gives: clone size, CDR3 length, V gene, J gene, D gene, CDR3 protein, CDR3 DNA. D genes are given only for firm matches. Rows may omit the clone size; those that give it use once, few, many or a size class.

clone size: .
CDR3 length: 16
V gene: TRBV7-2
J gene: TRBJ2-3
D gene: TRBD1
CDR3 protein: CASSLQGASLSDTQYF
CDR3 DNA: TGTGCCAGCAGCTTGCAGGGGGCCTCATTGTCAGATACGCAGTATTTT

clone size: .
CDR3 length: 18
V gene: TRBV6-1
J gene: TRBJ2-1
D gene: TRBD1
CDR3 protein: CASSEGIGQGESYNEQFF
CDR3 DNA: TGTGCCAGCAGTGAGGGAATAGGACAGGGAGAATCCTACAATGAGCAGTTCTTC

clone size: .
CDR3 length: 15
V gene: TRBV7-2
J gene: TRBJ2-4
D gene: .
CDR3 protein: CASSLVVGAKNIQYF
CDR3 DNA: TGTGCCAGCAGCTTAGTTGTGGGTGCCAAAAACATTCAGTACTTC

clone size: .
CDR3 length: 16
V gene: TRBV18
J gene: TRBJ2-7
D gene: TRBD1
CDR3 protein: CASSPGIAGGPYEQYF
CDR3 DNA: TGTGCCAGCTCACCAGGGATAGCAGGGGGCCCCTACGAGCAGTACTTC

clone size: .
CDR3 length: 13
V gene: TRBV19
J gene: TRBJ2-3
D gene: .
CDR3 protein: CASRGRHPDTQYF
CDR3 DNA: TGTGCCAGTAGAGGTAGGCATCCAGATACGCAGTATTTT

clone size: few
CDR3 length: 15
V gene: TRBV5-1
J gene: TRBJ2-7
D gene: TRBD1
CDR3 protein: CASSLEGTATYEQYF
CDR3 DNA: TGCGCCAGCAGCTTGGAGGGGACAGCTACCTACGAGCAGTACTTC

clone size: .
CDR3 length: 15
V gene: TRBV19
J gene: TRBJ2-7
D gene: TRBD2
CDR3 protein: CASSTGLAGDHEQYF
CDR3 DNA: TGTGCCAGTAGTACCGGACTAGCGGGGGACCACGAGCAGTACTTC

clone size: .
CDR3 length: 16
V gene: TRBV7-9
J gene: TRBJ1-3
D gene: TRBD1
CDR3 protein: CASSPPGQASGNTIYF
CDR3 DNA: TGTGCCAGCAGCCCTCCGGGACAGGCCTCTGGAAACACCATATATTTT

clone size: .
CDR3 length: 15
V gene: TRBV27
J gene: TRBJ1-2
D gene: .
CDR3 protein: CASSPHREMDYGYTF
CDR3 DNA: TGTGCCAGCAGTCCCCACAGGGAAATGGACTATGGCTACACCTTC

clone size: .
CDR3 length: 14
V gene: TRBV29-1
J gene: TRBJ2-3
D gene: TRBD2
CDR3 protein: CSVTSGGATDTQYF
CDR3 DNA: TGCAGCGTTACTAGCGGGGGGGCCACAGATACGCAGTATTTT

clone size: .
CDR3 length: 12
V gene: TRBV6-6
J gene: TRBJ1-2
D gene: .
CDR3 protein: CASQAGVGGYTF
CDR3 DNA: TGTGCCAGCCAGGCTGGGGTGGGGGGCTACACCTTC

clone size: .
CDR3 length: 15
V gene: TRBV5-1
J gene: TRBJ2-3
D gene: .
CDR3 protein: CASSLVLVGGDTQYF
CDR3 DNA: TGTGCCAGCAGCTTGGTTTTAGTGGGGGGAGATACGCAGTATTTT

clone size: .
CDR3 length: 18
V gene: TRBV7-9
J gene: TRBJ2-5
D gene: TRBD2
CDR3 protein: CASSPEATSGGNQETQYF
CDR3 DNA: TGTGCCAGCAGCCCAGAGGCGACTAGCGGGGGGAACCAAGAGACCCAGTACTTC

clone size: once
CDR3 length: 11
V gene: TRBV6-1
J gene: TRBJ1-2
D gene: .
CDR3 protein: CASSEVNGYTF
CDR3 DNA: TGTGCCAGCAGTGAAGTTAATGGCTACACCTTC

clone size: .
CDR3 length: 14
V gene: TRBV7-9
J gene: TRBJ2-1
D gene: .
CDR3 protein: CASSFRGRHNEQFF
CDR3 DNA: TGTGCCAGCAGCTTCAGAGGGCGGCACAATGAGCAGTTCTTC

clone size: .
CDR3 length: 15
V gene: TRBV7-3
J gene: TRBJ1-1
D gene: TRBD1
CDR3 protein: CASSLMGQGSTEAFF
CDR3 DNA: TGTGCCAGCAGCTTAATGGGACAGGGGAGCACTGAAGCTTTCTTT

clone size: few
CDR3 length: 13
V gene: TRBV2
J gene: TRBJ1-3
D gene: .
CDR3 protein: CASSEGRGNTIYF
CDR3 DNA: TGTGCCAGCAGTGAAGGGAGGGGAAACACCATATATTTT

clone size: .
CDR3 length: 18
V gene: TRBV6-1
J gene: TRBJ1-5
D gene: .
CDR3 protein: CASSEWGDRTYSNQPQHF
CDR3 DNA: TGTGCCAGCAGTGAATGGGGGGACCGAACTTATAGCAATCAGCCCCAGCATTTT

clone size: .
CDR3 length: 15
V gene: TRBV9
J gene: TRBJ2-7
D gene: TRBD1
CDR3 protein: CASSVLGDSTYEQYF
CDR3 DNA: TGTGCCAGCAGCGTACTAGGGGACAGCACCTACGAGCAGTACTTC

clone size: .
CDR3 length: 17
V gene: TRBV9
J gene: TRBJ1-3
D gene: .
CDR3 protein: CASSAAQGGVRGNTIYF
CDR3 DNA: TGTGCCAGCAGCGCGGCACAGGGAGGGGTCAGGGGAAACACCATATATTTT

clone size: .
CDR3 length: 13
V gene: TRBV18
J gene: TRBJ2-5
D gene: TRBD2
CDR3 protein: CASSPEGGETQYF
CDR3 DNA: TGTGCCAGCTCACCGGAGGGAGGGGAGACCCAGTACTTC

clone size: .
CDR3 length: 19
V gene: TRBV2
J gene: TRBJ1-5
D gene: TRBD1
CDR3 protein: CASSIPALQGANLNQPQHF
CDR3 DNA: TGTGCCAGCAGTATCCCCGCCCTACAGGGGGCGAACCTTAATCAGCCCCAGCATTTT

clone size: .
CDR3 length: 15
V gene: TRBV6-1
J gene: TRBJ1-6
D gene: .
CDR3 protein: CASYPDPSYNSPLHF
CDR3 DNA: TGTGCCAGCTATCCTGATCCTTCCTATAATTCACCCCTCCACTTT

clone size: .
CDR3 length: 13
V gene: TRBV7-9
J gene: TRBJ1-5
D gene: .
CDR3 protein: CASSLLWGQPQHF
CDR3 DNA: TGTGCCAGCAGCTTACTTTGGGGCCAGCCCCAGCATTTT

clone size: few
CDR3 length: 14
V gene: TRBV9
J gene: TRBJ1-6
D gene: TRBD1
CDR3 protein: CASSVARGLSPLHF
CDR3 DNA: TGTGCCAGCAGCGTAGCCAGGGGGCTTTCACCCCTCCACTTT

clone size: .
CDR3 length: 12
V gene: TRBV27
J gene: TRBJ1-2
D gene: .
CDR3 protein: CASSSIGGGYTF
CDR3 DNA: TGTGCCAGCAGTTCCATCGGGGGAGGCTACACCTTC

clone size: .
CDR3 length: 14
V gene: TRBV5-1
J gene: TRBJ2-5
D gene: TRBD1
CDR3 protein: CASSVAGGGETQYF
CDR3 DNA: TGCGCCAGCAGTGTTGCAGGGGGCGGTGAGACCCAGTACTTC

clone size: .
CDR3 length: 14
V gene: TRBV7-9
J gene: TRBJ2-7
D gene: .
CDR3 protein: CASSQKGGPYEQYF
CDR3 DNA: TGTGCCAGCAGCCAGAAGGGGGGACCATACGAGCAGTACTTC

clone size: .
CDR3 length: 12
V gene: TRBV10-1
J gene: TRBJ2-5
D gene: .
CDR3 protein: CAIPDRQEAQYF
CDR3 DNA: TGCGCCATCCCCGACAGACAAGAGGCCCAGTACTTC